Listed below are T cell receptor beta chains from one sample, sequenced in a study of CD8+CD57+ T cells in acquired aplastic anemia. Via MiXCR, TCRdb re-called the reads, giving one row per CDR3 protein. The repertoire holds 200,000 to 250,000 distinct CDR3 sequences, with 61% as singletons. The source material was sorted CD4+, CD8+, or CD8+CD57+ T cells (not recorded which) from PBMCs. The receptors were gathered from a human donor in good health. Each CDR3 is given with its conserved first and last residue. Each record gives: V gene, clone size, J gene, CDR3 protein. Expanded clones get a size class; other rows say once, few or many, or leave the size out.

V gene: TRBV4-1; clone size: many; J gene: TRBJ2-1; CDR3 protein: CASSQTGTRSYNEQFF
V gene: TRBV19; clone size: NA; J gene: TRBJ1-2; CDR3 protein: CASSIIPGYGYTF
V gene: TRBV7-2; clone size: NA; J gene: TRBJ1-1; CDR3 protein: CASSWGQNTEAFF
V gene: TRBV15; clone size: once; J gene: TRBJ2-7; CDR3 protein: CATSRAQYF
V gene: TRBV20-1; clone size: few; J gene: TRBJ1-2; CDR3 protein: CSATRPSTSGYTF
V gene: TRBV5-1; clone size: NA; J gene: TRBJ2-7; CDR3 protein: CASSLPGLASPYEQYF
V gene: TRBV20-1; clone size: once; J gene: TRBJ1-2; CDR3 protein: CSALMGANYGYTF
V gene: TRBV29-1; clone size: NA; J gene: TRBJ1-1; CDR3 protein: CSVAQGTNTEAFF
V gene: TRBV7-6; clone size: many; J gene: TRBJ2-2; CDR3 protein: CASSLARFNGRDLGTGELFF
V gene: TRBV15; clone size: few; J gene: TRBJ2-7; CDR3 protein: CATSGSGVSYEQYF
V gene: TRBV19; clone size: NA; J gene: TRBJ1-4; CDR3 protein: CASSTATRGEKLFF
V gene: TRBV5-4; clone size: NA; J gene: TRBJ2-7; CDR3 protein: CASSLDRGEQYF
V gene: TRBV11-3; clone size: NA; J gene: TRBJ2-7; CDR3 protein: CASSVDGQGKPEQYF
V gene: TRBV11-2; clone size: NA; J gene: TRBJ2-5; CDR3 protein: CASSLGGLAGLRETQYF
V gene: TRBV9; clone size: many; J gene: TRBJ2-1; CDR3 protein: CASSVVDGSNEQFF
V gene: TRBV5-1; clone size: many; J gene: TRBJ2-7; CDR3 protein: CASSQPGLAEYEQYF
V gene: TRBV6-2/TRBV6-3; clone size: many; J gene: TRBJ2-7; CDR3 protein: CASSTGSPHEQYF
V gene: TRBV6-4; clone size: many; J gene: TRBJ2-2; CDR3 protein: CASSGSGAREDNTGELFF
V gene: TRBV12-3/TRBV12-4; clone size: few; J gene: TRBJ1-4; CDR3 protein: CASSLFGNQIPTNEKLFF
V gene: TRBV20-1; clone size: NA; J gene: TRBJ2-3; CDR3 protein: CSARDFEGARDTQYF
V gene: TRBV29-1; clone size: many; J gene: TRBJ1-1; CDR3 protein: CSVPTGQETGTEAFF
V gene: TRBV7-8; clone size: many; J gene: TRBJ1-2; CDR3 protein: CASSLMGLEYGYTF
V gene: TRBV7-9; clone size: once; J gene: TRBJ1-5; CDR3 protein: CASSLALGPQHF
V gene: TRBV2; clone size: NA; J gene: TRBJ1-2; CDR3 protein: CASSDNPGYTF
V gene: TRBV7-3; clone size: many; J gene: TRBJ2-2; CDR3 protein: CASSLTRGTGELFF
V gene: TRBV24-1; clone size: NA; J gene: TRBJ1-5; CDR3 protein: CATSDPGQPSNQPQHF
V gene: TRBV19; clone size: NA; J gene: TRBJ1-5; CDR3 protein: CASSIVFGTSNQPQHF
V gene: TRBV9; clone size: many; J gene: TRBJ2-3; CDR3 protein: CASSNLGLAGDRGTDTQYF
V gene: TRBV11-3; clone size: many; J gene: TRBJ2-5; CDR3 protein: CASSLGLAGVETQYF
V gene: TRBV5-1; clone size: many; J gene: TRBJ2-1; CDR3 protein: CASSFPDPGVQFF
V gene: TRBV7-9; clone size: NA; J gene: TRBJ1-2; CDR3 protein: CASSSRQGPYGYTF
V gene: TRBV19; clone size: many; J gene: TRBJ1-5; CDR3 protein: CASTAGQGGQPQHF
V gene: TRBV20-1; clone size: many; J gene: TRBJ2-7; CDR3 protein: CSARGEGSSEVGEQYF
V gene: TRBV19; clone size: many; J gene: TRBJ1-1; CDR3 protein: CASPGEGSEAFF
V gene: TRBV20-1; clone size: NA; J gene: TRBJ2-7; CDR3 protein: CSASQGGYEQYF
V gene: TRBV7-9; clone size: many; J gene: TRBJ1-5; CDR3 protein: CASSSDAGGHQPQHF
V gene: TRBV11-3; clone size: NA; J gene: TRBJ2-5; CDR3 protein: CASSPSGRQETQYF
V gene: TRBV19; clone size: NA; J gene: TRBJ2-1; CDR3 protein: CASSIASGRPYNEQFF
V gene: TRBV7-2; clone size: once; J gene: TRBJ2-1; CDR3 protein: CASSLGALNEQFF
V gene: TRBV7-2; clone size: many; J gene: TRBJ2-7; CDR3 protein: CASSLGNEQYF
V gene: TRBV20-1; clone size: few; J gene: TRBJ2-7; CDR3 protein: CSARDGGNSYEQYF
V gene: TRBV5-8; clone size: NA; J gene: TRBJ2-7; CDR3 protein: CASSRGSLEQYF
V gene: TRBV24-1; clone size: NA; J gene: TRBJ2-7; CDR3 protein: CATSDRRAGAYEQYF
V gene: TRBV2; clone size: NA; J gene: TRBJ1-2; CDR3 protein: CASTRLAGERGYTF
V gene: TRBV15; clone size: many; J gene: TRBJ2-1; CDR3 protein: CATSRDSGTVFNEQFF
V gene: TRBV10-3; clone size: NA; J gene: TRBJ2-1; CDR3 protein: CAIRDWDSSYNEQFF
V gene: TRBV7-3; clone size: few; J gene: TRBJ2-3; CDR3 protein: CASSLVAGPTDTQYF
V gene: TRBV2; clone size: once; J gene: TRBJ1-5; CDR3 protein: CASRGTQNQPQHF
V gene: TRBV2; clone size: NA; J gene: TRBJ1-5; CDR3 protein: CASSEYGLDQPQHF
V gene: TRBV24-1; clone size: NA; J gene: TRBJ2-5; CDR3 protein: CATSDGSQETQYF
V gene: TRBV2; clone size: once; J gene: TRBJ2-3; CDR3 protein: CASSDGLAGLQDTQYF